Shown below are 14 T cell receptor beta chains from a single sample sequenced in a study of shared T cell receptors in the human thymus. TCRdb's copy holds only in-frame clones and misses some; the assay was immunoSEQ multiplex PCR. The sample carries hundreds of thousands of clones, 95% recorded once. The source material was thymocytes. Receptor source: a human donor.

The chain links TRBV5-1 to TRBJ2-2; maybe TRBD1 (6 bases). This CDR3 is built from 15 residues. V was shortened by 4 bases and J by 1 base, with 11 bases between the two germline ends. Germline V gene lookup returns CDR1 SGHRS and CDR2 YFSETQ. In nucleotides, the CDR3 is TGCGCCAGCAGCCCTTGGACAGAGAACACCGGGGAGCTGTTTTTT. Residues: CASSPWTENTGELFF.

This CDR3 reads CASSLCRQGPGLAGGAYNEQFF. CDR3 coding DNA: TGTGCCAGCAGTTTATGCAGACAGGGACCGGGACTAGCGGGAGGGGCCTACAATGAGCAGTTCTTC. The chain joins TRBV28 to TRBJ2-1; 16 bases align to TRBD2. V trimming: 0 bases; J trimming: 2 bases; junction bases outside the gene matches: 13. Germline-derived CDR1 and CDR2 are MDHEN and SYDVKM. This CDR3 has 22 residues.

CDR3 sequence: CASSPWALRLTEAFF. CDR3 in DNA: TGCGCCAGCAGCCCCTGGGCCTTGAGGCTTACTGAAGCTTTCTTT. This rearrangement joins TRBV5-1 to TRBJ1-1, with D uncertain. The V end was cut by 4 bases, the J end by 5 bases, with 18 bases between. The CDR3 runs to 15 residues. Germline CDR1 SGHRS, CDR2 YFSETQ.

This chain joins TRBV4-3 and TRBJ2-1; possibly TRBD1 for D (5 bases). The CDR3 totals 14 residues. V was trimmed by 1 base and J by 5 bases, leaving 9 bases between them. CDR1 and CDR2 (germline): LGHNA, YSLEER. The CDR3 loop is CASSQATRDNEQFF. As DNA, the CDR3 is TGCGCCAGCAGCCAAGCCACCAGGGACAATGAGCAGTTCTTC.

The V call is TRBV28, the J call TRBJ1-2; possibly TRBD1 for D (6 bases). The CDR3 is made up of 15 amino acids. The V and J ends lost 7 bases and 0 bases respectively, with 15 bases between them. Germline loops: CDR1 MDHEN, CDR2 SYDVKM. CDR3 residues: CASKGGRAPNYGYTF. CDR3 sequence (DNA): TGTGCCAGCAAGGGGGGTAGGGCTCCTAACTATGGCTACACCTTC.

The V and J genes are TRBV4-1 and TRBJ2-2, with 9 bases aligning to TRBD2. This CDR3 region has 18 residues. Germline CDR1 and CDR2: MGHRA and YSYEKL. V dropped 0 bases and J dropped 6; count of bases not matched to a gene: 11. The CDR3 DNA follows: TGCGCCAGCAGCCAAGACTGGACAGCGGGAGGATTCGCCGGGGAGCTGTTTTTT. As protein: CASSQDWTAGGFAGELFF.

V and J are TRBV29-1 and TRBJ2-5; 7 bases are a match to TRBD1. The CDR3 length is 14 residues. Germline assignment: CDR1 SQVTM and CDR2 ANQGSEA. Trimming cost V 5 bases and J 2 bases; bases outside gene matches: 8. The CDR3 loop is CSVHRQGLQETQYF. As DNA, the CDR3 is TGCAGCGTTCATAGACAGGGCCTTCAAGAGACCCAGTACTTC. The full variable domain, completed using reference TRBV29-1 and TRBJ2-5, is SAVISQKPSRDICQRGTSLTIQCQVDSQVTMMFWYRQQPGQSLTLIATANQGSEATYESGFVIDKFPISRPNLTFSTLTVSNMSPEDSSIYLCSVHRQGLQETQYFGPGTRLLVL.

V is TRBV6-1 and J is TRBJ1-5; D not resolved. The CDR3 totals 18 residues. The V gene lost 2 bases and the J gene lost 0 bases, with 17 bases spanning the gap. In germline, CDR1 is MNHNS, CDR2 SASEGT. This chain's CDR3 is CASSEPVPGRYSNQPQHF. DNA of the CDR3: TGTGCCAGCAGTGAACCCGTACCAGGAAGATATAGCAATCAGCCCCAGCATTTT.

The chain links TRBV18 to TRBJ2-1; 7 bases fit TRBD2. The CDR3 is made up of 16 amino acids. CDR1 is KGHSH and CDR2 is LQKENI in the germline V gene. The V gene end was trimmed by 0 bases and the J gene end by 7 bases; junction bases not matched to a gene: 9. The CDR3 reads CASSPPGGRAENEQFF. The CDR3 coding sequence is TGTGCCAGCTCACCACCGGGGGGGAGGGCCGAGAATGAGCAGTTCTTC.

The chain combines TRBV27 with TRBJ1-6; unclear D gene. This CDR3 contains 18 residues. The V end was cut by 0 bases, the J end by 6 bases, with 18 bases between. Germline values: CDR1 MNHEY, CDR2 SMNVEV (reference sequence). CDR3 sequence: CASSLSRTSRFGNSPLHF. In nucleotides, the CDR3 is TGTGCCAGCAGTTTATCCCGTACGTCCAGGTTCGGTAATTCACCCCTCCACTTT.

This clone was seen once. The V gene is TRBV19, the J gene TRBJ1-2; D is ambiguous. Looked up from germline, CDR1 is LNHDA and CDR2 is SQIVND (reference sequence). Between the trimmed V and J ends, which lost 5 bases and 4 bases, there was a span of 14 bases. This CDR3 is built from 14 residues. Here the CDR3 reads CASSGRAALYGYTF. In nucleotides, the CDR3 is TGTGCCAGTAGTGGCCGGGCAGCCCTCTATGGCTACACCTTC.

The rearrangement links TRBV28 to TRBJ2-5; tentatively, D is TRBD2 (5 bases). Germline CDR1 is MDHEN and CDR2 is SYDVKM. Trimming pared 8 bases from V and 5 bases from J, leaving 21 bases between. CDR3 length: 15 residues. CDR3 region: CASVPDGMPWETQYF. CDR3 bases: TGTGCCAGCGTCCCGGACGGGATGCCATGGGAGACCCAGTACTTC.

V gene TRBV19 combines with J gene TRBJ1-1; D is possibly TRBD1 (6 bases). CDR1 and CDR2 from the germline V gene are LNHDA and SQIVND (reference sequence). V lost 5 bases, J lost 4 bases, and 29 bases lay in between. The CDR3 sequence is 19 residues long. The DNA for the CDR3 is TGTGCCAGTAGTGATTTCCTACAGGGAACCCATAGTTGGGGCACTGAAGCTTTCTTT. Translated: CASSDFLQGTHSWGTEAFF.

DNA of the CDR3: TGCGCCAGCATCCCAAGATGGACAGAAAAGAACACTGAAGCTTTCTTT. Translating it yields CASIPRWTEKNTEAFF. The chain uses TRBV4-3 and TRBJ1-1, with a weak D call TRBD1 (6 bases). CDR1 is LGHNA, CDR2 YSLEER, per germline. The CDR3 contains 16 residues. Trimming took 7 bases from V and 1 from J, leaving 19 bases between them.